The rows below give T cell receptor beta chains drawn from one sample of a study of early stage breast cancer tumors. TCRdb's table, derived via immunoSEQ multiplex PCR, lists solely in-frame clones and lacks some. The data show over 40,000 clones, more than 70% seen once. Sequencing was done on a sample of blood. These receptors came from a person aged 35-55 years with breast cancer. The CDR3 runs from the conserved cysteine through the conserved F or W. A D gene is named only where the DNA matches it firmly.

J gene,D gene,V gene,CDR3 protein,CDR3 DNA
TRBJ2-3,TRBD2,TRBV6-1,CASGSGTSADTQYF,TGTGCCAGCGGGTCCGGGACTAGCGCAGATACGCAGTATTTT
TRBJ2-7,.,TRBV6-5,CASGNPREQYF,TGTGCCAGCGGAAACCCCCGCGAGCAGTACTTC
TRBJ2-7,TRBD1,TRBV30,CASGQGTYEQYF,TGTGCCTCAGGACAGGGGACCTACGAGCAGTACTTC
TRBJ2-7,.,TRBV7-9,CASSSSSREEQYF,TGTGCCAGCAGCTCATCCTCTAGAGAAGAGCAGTACTTC
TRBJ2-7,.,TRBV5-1,CASSLALQQRYEQYF,TGCGCCAGCAGCTTGGCTTTGCAGCAGAGATACGAGCAGTACTTC
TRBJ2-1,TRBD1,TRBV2,CASSGDRGHNEQFF,TGTGCCAGCAGTGGGGACAGGGGCCACAATGAGCAGTTCTTC
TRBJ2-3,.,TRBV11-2,CASSLAGGTQYF,TGTGCCAGCAGCTTAGCTGGAGGTACGCAGTATTTT
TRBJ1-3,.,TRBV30,CAWSAGLSGNTIYF,TGTGCCTGGAGTGCAGGGCTCTCTGGAAACACCATATATTTT
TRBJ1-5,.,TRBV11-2,CASSLSPMGQPQHF,TGTGCCAGCAGCTTATCCCCGATGGGGCAGCCCCAGCATTTT
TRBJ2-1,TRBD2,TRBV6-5,CAARTSGRVNEQFF,TGTGCCGCCCGGACTAGCGGGAGGGTCAATGAGCAGTTCTTC
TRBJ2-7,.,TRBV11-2,CASSQSRGVDGEQYF,TGTGCCAGCAGCCAGAGTCGCGGAGTGGACGGCGAGCAGTACTTC
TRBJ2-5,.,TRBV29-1,CSVSSTSDQETQYF,TGCAGCGTTTCATCGACGTCTGACCAAGAGACCCAGTACTTC
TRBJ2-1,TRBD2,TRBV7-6,CASSLFWVAGGPVTEQFF,TGTGCCAGCAGCTTATTTTGGGTAGCGGGAGGGCCAGTGACTGAGCAGTTCTTC
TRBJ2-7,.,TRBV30,CAWARIGQLEQYF,TGTGCCTGGGCCCGAATAGGACAGCTCGAGCAGTACTTC
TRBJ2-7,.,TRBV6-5,CASSYSTNGNYEQYF,TGTGCCAGCAGTTACTCGACGAACGGGAACTACGAGCAGTACTTC
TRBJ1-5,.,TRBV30,CAWRGQQNQPQHF,TGTGCCTGGCGTGGACAGCAAAATCAGCCCCAGCATTTT
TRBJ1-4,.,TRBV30,CAWRLWGGGEKLFF,TGTGCCTGGAGGCTCTGGGGAGGGGGTGAAAAACTGTTTTTT
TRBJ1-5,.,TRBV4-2,CASSQDGSGNQPQHF,TGTGCCAGCAGCCAAGATGGGTCGGGGAATCAGCCCCAGCATTTT